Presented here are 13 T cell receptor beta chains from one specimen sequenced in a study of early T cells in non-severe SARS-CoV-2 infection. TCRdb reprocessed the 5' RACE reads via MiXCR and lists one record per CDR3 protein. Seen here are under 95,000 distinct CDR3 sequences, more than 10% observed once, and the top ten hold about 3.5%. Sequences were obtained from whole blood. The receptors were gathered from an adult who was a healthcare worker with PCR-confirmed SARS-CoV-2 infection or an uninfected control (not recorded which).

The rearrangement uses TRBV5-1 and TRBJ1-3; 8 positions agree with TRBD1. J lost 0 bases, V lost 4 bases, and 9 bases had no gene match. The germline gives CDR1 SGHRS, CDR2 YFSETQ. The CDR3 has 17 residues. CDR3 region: CASSTGQGRTSGNTIYF. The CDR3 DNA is TGCGCCAGCAGCACAGGACAGGGACGGACCTCTGGAAACACCATATATTTT.

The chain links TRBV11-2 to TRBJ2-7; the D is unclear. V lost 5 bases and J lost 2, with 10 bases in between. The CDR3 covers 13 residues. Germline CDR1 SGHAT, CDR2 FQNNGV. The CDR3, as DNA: TGTGCCAGCAGCCAGACTCCGCCCTACGAGCAGTACTTC. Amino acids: CASSQTPPYEQYF.

The CDR3 sequence: CASSLRASGTTDTQYF. The CDR3, as DNA: TGTGCCAGCAGCTTAAGGGCTAGCGGGACCACAGATACGCAGTATTTT. The rearrangement uses TRBV7-3 and TRBJ2-3; TRBD2 matches 9 bases. V trimming: 1 base; J trimming: 2 bases; junction bases outside the gene matches: 4. This CDR3 region has 16 residues. CDR1 and CDR2 from the germline V gene are SGHTA and FQGTGA.

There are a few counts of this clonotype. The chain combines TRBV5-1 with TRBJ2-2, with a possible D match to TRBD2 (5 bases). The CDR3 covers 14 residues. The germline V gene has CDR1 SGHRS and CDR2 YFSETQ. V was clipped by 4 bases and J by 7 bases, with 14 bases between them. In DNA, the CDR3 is TGCGCCAGCAGCCAGGACTTTGAGGACGGGGAGCTGTTTTTT. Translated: CASSQDFEDGELFF.

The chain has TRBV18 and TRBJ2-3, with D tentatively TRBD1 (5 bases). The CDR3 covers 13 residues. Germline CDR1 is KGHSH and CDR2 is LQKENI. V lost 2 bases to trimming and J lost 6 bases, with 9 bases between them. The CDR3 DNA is TGTGCCAGCTCACCAAATTACAGGGATACGCAGTATTTT. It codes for CASSPNYRDTQYF.

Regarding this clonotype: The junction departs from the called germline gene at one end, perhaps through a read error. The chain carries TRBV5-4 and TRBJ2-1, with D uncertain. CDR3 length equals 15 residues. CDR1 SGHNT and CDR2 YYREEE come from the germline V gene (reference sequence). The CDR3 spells CASSLSPTGFSRVYF. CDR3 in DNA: TGTGCCAGCAGCTTGTCACCCACGGGCTTTTCAAGAGTGTACTTC.

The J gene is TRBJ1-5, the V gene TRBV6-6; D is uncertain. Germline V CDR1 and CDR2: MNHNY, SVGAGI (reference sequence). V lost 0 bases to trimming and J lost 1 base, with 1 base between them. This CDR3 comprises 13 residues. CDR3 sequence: CASSYSSNQPQHF. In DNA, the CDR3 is TGTGCCAGCAGTTACTCGAGCAATCAGCCCCAGCATTTT.

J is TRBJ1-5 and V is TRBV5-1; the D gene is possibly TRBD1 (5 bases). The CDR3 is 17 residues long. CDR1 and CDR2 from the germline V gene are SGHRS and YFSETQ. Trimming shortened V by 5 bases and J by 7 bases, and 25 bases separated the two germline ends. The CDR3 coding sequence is TGCGCCAGCAGTCCGGACCCCCAGGGTAAAGGTTCCCAGCCCCAGCATTTT. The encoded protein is CASSPDPQGKGSQPQHF. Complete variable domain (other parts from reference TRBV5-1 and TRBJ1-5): KAGVTQTPRYLIKTRGQQVTLSCSPISGHRSVSWYQQTPGQGLQFLFEYFSETQRNKGNFPGRFSGRQFSNSRSEMNVSTLELGDSALYLCASSPDPQGKGSQPQHFGDGTRLSIL.

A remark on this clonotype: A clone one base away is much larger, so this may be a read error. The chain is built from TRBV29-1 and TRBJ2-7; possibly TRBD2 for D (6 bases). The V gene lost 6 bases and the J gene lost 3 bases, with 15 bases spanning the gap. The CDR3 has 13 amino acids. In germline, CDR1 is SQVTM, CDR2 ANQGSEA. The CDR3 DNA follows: TGCAGCGTGGCACTAGCTACTCACTACGAGCAGTACTTC. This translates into CSVALATHYEQYF.

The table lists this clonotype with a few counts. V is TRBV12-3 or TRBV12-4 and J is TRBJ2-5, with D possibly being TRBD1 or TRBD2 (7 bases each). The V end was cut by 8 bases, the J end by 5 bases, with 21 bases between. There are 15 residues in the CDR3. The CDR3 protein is CASGSQGDGRETQYF. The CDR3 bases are TGTGCCAGCGGATCTCAGGGGGACGGGAGGGAGACCCAGTACTTC.

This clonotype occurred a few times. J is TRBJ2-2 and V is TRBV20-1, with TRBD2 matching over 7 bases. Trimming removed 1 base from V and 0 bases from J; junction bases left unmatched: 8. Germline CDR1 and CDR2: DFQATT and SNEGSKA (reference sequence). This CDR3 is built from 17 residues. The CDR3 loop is CSARVGTKSSNTGELFF. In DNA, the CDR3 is TGCAGTGCTAGAGTCGGGACTAAGTCATCGAACACCGGGGAGCTGTTTTTT.

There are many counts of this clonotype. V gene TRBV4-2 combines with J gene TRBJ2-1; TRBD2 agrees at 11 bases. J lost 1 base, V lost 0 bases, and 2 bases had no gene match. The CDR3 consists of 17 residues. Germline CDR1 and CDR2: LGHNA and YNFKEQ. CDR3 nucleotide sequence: TGTGCCAGCAGCCAAGACTTAGCGGGAGGGTCCTACAATGAGCAGTTCTTC. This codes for CASSQDLAGGSYNEQFF.

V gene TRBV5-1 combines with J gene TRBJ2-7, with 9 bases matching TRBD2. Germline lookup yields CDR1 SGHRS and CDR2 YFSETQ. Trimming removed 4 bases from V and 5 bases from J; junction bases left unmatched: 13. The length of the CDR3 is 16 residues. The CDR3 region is CASSPRRLAGADEQYF. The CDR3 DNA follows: TGCGCCAGCAGCCCACGTAGATTAGCGGGAGCCGACGAGCAGTACTTC.